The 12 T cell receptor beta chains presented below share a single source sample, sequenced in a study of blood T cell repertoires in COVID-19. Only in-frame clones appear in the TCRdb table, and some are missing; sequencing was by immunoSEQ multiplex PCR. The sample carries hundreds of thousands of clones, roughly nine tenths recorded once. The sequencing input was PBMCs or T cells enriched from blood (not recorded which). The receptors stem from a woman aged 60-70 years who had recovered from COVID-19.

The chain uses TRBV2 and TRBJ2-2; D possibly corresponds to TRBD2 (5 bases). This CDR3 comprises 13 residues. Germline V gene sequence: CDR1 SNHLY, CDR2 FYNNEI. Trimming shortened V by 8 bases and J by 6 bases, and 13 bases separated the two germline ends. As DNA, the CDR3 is TGTGCCAGCGTAATAGGAGGAGCCGGGGAGCTGTTTTTT. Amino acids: CASVIGGAGELFF.

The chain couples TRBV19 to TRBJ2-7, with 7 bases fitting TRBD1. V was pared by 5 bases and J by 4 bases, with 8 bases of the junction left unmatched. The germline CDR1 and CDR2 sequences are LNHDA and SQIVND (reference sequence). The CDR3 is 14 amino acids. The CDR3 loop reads CASSPKTGSYEQYF. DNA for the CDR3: TGTGCCAGTAGTCCAAAGACAGGGTCTTACGAGCAGTACTTC.

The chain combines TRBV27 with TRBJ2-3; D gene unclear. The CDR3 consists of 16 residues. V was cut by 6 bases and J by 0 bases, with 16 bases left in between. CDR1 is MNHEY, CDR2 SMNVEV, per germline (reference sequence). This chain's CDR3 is CASSLRLAPSTDTQYF. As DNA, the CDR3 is TGTGCCAGCAGCCTTCGACTCGCTCCTAGCACAGATACGCAGTATTTT.

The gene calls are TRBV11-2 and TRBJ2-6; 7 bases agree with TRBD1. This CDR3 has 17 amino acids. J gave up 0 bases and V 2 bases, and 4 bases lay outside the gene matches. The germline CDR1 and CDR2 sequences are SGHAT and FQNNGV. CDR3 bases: TGTGCCAGCAGCTTATGGACAGGCGTCTCTGGGGCCAACGTCCTGACTTTC. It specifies CASSLWTGVSGANVLTF.

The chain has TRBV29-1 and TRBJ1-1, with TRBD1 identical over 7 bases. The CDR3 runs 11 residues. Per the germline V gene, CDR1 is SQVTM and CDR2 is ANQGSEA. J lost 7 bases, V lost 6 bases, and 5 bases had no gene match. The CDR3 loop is CSVPDRVEAFF. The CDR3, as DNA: TGCAGCGTCCCCGACAGGGTTGAAGCTTTCTTT.

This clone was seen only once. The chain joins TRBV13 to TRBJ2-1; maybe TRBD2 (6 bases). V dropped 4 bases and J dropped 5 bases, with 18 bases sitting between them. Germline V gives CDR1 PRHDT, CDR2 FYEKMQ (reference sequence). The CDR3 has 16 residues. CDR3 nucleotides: TGTGCCAGCAGCTCTTTTACTAGGGAGGACGACAATGAGCAGTTCTTC. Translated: CASSSFTREDDNEQFF.

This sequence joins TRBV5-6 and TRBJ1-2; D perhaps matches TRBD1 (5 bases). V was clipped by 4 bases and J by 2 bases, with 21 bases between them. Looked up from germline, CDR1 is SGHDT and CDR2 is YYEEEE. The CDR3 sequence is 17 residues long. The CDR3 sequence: CASSPTVAPLSNYGYTF. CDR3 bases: TGTGCCAGCAGCCCGACAGTGGCTCCGTTGTCCAACTATGGCTACACCTTC.

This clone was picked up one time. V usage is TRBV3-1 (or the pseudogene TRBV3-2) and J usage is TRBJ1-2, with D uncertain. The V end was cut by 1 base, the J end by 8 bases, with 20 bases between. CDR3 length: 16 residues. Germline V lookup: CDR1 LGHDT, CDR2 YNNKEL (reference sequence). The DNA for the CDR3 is TGTGCCAGCAGCCAAGTCGTTAGTAGGGCGACGGGGGGCTACACCTTC. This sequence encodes CASSQVVSRATGGYTF.

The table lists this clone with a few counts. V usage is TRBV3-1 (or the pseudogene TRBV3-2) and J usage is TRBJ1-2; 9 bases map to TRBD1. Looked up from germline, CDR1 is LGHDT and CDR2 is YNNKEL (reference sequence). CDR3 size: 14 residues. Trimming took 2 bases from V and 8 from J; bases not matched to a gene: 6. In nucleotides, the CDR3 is TGTGCCAGCAGCCAACCCGGACAGGGGCAAGGCTACACCTTC. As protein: CASSQPGQGQGYTF.

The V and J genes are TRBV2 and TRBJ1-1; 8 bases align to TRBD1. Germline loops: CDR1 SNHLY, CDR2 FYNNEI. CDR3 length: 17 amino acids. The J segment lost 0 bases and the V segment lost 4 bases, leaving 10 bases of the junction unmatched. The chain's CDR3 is CASSVITGGVVNTEAFF. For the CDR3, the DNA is TGTGCCAGCAGTGTTATTACAGGGGGAGTCGTGAACACTGAAGCTTTCTTT.

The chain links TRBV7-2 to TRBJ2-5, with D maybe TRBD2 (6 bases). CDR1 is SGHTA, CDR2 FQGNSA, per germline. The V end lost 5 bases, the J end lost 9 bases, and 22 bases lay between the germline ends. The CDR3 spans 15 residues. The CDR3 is CASSPHSSSEGAQYF. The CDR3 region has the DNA TGTGCCAGCAGCCCTCATTCCTCTAGCGAAGGCGCCCAGTACTTC.

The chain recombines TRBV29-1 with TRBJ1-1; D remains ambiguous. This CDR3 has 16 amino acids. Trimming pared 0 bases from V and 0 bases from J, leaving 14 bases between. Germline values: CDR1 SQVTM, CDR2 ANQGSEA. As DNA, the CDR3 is TGCAGCGTTGAAGACCTTCGAACTGGGCTGAACACTGAAGCTTTCTTT. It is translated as CSVEDLRTGLNTEAFF.